This T cell receptor (beta chain) emerged from a study of T cell repertoires in cytomegalovirus infection. The CDR3 sequence is 13 residues long. The germline V gene has CDR1 LNHDA and CDR2 SQIVND (reference sequence). Trimming cost V 3 bases and J 3 bases, with 6 bases left between them. On this clonotype: Its antigen is not identified.

TCRdb re-called the reads through MiXCR, storing one row per CDR3 protein. The table records about 110,000 distinct CDR3 sequences, less than 55% of them present only once. The source was CD8+ T cells from cultured PBMCs, collected from culture after CMV antigen stimulation. The sequence came from a human donor in good health (CMV status not recorded). Some clones in this sample may be carry-over from other donors' samples. V gene TRBV19 combines with J gene TRBJ2-1; no reliable D call. The CDR3 reads CASSMHHYNEQFF. In nucleotides, the CDR3 is TGTGCCAGTAGTATGCATCACTACAATGAGCAGTTCTTC.